This entry concerns a single T cell receptor (beta chain). This specimen belongs to a study of CD8 T cells in Susac syndrome. Random-hexamer reverse transcription was applied to about 0.5 to 1 ug RNA. TCRdb reprocessed the immunoSEQ multiplex PCR reads with MiXCR, giving one entry per CDR3 protein. The repertoire includes some 400,000 distinct CDR3 sequences, 75% to 90% of them detected once, and approximately 0.12% sits in the top ten. Germline values: CDR1 LGHDT, CDR2 YNNKEL (reference sequence). This CDR3 comprises 16 residues. Trimming removed 4 bases from V and 8 bases from J; junction bases left unmatched: 16.

The sequence was obtained from a human donor with multiple sclerosis. V and J are TRBV3-1 and TRBJ1-2; 7 nucleotides match TRBD1. Sequenced material: CD8+ T cells from PBMCs. As DNA, the CDR3 is TGTGCCAGCAGCCTGTGGGAGACAGGGTTCCTTGAGGGCTACACCTTC. Protein: CASSLWETGFLEGYTF.